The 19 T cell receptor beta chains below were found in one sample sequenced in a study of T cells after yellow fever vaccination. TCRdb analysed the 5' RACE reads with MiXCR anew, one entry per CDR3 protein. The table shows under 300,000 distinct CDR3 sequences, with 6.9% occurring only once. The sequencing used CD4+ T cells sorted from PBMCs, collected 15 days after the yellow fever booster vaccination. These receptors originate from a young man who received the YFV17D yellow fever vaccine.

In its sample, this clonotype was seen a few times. The CDR3 DNA sequence: TGCAGCGTTAAGGACAGAAGCTCCTACAATGAGCAGTTCTTC. This gives the protein CSVKDRSSYNEQFF. This chain joins TRBV29-1 and TRBJ2-1; D perhaps matches TRBD1 (6 bases). Trimming shortened V by 5 bases and J by 0 bases, and 11 bases separated the two germline ends. The length of the CDR3 is 14 residues. Germline V gene data show CDR1 as SQVTM and CDR2 as ANQGSEA.

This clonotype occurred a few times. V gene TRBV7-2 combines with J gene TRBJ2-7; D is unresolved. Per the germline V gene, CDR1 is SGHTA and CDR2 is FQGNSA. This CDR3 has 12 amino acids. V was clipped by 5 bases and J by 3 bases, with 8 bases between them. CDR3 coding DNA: TGTGCCAGCAGCCGACTTAACTACGAGCAGTACTTC. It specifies CASSRLNYEQYF. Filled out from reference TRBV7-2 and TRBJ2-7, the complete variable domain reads GAGVSQSPSNKVTEKGKDVELRCDPISGHTALYWYRQSLGQGLEFLIYFQGNSAPDKSGLPSDRFSAERTGGSVSTLTIQRTQQEDSAVYLCASSRLNYEQYFGPGTRLTVT.

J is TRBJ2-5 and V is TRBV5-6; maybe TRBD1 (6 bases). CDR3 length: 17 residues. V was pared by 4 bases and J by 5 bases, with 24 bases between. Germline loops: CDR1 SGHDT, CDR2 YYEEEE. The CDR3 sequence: CASSQDRLRGFRETQYF. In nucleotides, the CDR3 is TGTGCCAGCAGCCAGGACAGATTGAGGGGCTTTCGGGAGACCCAGTACTTC.

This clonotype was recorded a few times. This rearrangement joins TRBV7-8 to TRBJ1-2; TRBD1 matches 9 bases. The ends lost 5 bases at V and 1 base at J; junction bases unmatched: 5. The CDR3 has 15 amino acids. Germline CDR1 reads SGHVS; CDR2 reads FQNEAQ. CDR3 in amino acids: CASSNRDRVNYGYTF. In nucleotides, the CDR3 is TGTGCCAGCAGCAACCGGGACAGGGTTAACTATGGCTACACCTTC.

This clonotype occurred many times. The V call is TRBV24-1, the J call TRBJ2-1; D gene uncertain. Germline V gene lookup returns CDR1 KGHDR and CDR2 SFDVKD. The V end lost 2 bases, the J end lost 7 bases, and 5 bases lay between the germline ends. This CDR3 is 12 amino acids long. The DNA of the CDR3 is TGTGCCACCAGTGATTGGAAGAATGAGCAGTTCTTC. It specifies CATSDWKNEQFF.

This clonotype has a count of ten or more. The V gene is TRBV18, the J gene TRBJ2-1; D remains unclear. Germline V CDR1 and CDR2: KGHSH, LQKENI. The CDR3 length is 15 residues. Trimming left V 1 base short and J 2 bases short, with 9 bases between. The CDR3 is CASSPLQPPYNEQFF. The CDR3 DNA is TGTGCCAGCTCACCACTTCAGCCGCCCTACAATGAGCAGTTCTTC.

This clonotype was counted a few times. The CDR3 loop is CASSGTRLGAIYF. The DNA of the CDR3 is TGTGCCAGCAGCGGGACCCGCTTGGGGGCCATATATTTT. This chain uses TRBV7-6 with TRBJ1-3, with D possibly TRBD1 on 5 matching bases. The CDR3 is 13 residues long. The germline V gene encodes CDR1 SGHVS and CDR2 FNYEAQ. V dropped 5 bases and J dropped 11 bases, with 16 bases sitting between them.

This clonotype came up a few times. DNA of the CDR3: TGTGCCATCAGTGATGATCTGTATGAGCAGTTCTTC. The encoded protein is CAISDDLYEQFF. V and J are TRBV10-3 and TRBJ2-1; no clear D. Per the germline V gene, CDR1 is ENHRY and CDR2 is SYGVKD. Between the trimmed V and J ends, which lost 3 bases and 8 bases, there was a span of 8 bases. CDR3 length equals 12 residues.

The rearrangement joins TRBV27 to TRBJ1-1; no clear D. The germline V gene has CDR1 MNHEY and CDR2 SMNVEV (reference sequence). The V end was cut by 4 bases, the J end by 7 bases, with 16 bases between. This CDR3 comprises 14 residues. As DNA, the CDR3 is TGTGCCAGCAGTTCGGCGCCGGCAATCGGTGAAGCTTTCTTT. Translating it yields CASSSAPAIGEAFF.

The CDR3, as DNA: TGTGCCAGCAGCGTAGTTGGACTAGCGGGGGGGGAGCTGTTTTTT. It yields the protein CASSVVGLAGGELFF. This chain links TRBV9 with TRBJ2-2; 12 bases line up with TRBD2. The length of the CDR3 is 15 residues. Germline CDR1 SGDLS, CDR2 YYNGEE. Germline trimming cut 0 bases from V and 8 bases from J; bases unmatched to any gene: 2.

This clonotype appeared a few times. In nucleotides, the CDR3 is TGTGCCAGCAGCTACCACCGGACTAGCGGGAGCCGCATCGCTCAAGAGACCCAGTACTTC. Translating gives CASSYHRTSGSRIAQETQYF. This chain connects TRBV5-4 to TRBJ2-5, with TRBD2 identical over 13 bases. V trimming: 3 bases; J trimming: 2 bases; junction bases outside the gene matches: 16. There are 20 residues in the CDR3. Germline V gene data show CDR1 as SGHNT and CDR2 as YYREEE (reference sequence).

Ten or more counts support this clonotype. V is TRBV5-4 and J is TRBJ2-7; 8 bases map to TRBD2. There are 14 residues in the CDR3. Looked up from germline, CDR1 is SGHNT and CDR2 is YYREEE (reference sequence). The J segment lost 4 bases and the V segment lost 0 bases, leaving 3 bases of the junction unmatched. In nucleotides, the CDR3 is TGTGCCAGCAGCTTGGTGGGACTAGATTACGAGCAGTACTTC. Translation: CASSLVGLDYEQYF.

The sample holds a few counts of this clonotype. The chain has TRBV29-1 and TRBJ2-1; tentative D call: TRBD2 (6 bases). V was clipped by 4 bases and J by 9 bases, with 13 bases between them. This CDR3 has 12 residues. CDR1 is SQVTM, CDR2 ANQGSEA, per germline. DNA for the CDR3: TGCAGCGTTGGGAGGGTAGGTAGTGAGCAGTTCTTC. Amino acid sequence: CSVGRVGSEQFF.

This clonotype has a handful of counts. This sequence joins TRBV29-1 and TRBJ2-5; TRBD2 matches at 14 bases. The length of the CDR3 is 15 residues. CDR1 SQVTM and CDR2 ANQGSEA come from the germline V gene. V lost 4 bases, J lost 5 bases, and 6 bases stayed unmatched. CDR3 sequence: CSVAGTSGRRETQYF. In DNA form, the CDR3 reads TGCAGCGTTGCCGGGACTAGCGGGAGACGGGAGACCCAGTACTTC.

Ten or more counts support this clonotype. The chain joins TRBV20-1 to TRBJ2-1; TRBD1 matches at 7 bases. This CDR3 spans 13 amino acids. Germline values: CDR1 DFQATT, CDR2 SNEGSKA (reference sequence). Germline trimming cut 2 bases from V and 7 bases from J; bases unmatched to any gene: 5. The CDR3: CSARRQGINEQFF. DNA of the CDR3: TGCAGTGCTAGAAGACAGGGAATTAATGAGCAGTTCTTC.

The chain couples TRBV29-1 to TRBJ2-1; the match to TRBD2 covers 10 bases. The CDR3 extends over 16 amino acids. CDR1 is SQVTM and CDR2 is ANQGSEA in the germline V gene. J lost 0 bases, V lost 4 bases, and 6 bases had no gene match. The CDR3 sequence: CSVATSGKSSYNEQFF. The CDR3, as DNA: TGCAGCGTTGCAACTAGCGGGAAAAGCTCCTACAATGAGCAGTTCTTC.

This chain's CDR3 is CASSADAPTGELFF. DNA for the CDR3: TGTGCCAGCAGCGCCGACGCACCGACGGGGGAGCTGTTTTTT. V is TRBV9 and J is TRBJ2-2; D gene ambiguous. The CDR3 extends over 14 amino acids. V gave up 3 bases and J gave up 8 bases, with 14 bases separating them. Germline V gene data show CDR1 as SGDLS and CDR2 as YYNGEE.

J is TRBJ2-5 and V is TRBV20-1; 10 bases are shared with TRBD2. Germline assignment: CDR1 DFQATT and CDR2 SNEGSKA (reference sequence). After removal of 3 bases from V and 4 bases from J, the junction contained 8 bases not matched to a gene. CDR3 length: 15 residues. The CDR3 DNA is TGCAGTGCTAGTTTGGCACTAGCGGGACGAGAGACCCAGTACTTC. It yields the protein CSASLALAGRETQYF.

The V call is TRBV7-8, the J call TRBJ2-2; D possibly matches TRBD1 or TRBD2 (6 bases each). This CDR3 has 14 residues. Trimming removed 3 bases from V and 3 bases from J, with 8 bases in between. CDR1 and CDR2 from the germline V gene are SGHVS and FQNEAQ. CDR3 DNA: TGTGCCAGCAGCTTTAGGGGGGACACCGGGGAGCTGTTTTTT. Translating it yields CASSFRGDTGELFF.